This T cell receptor (beta chain) was retrieved from a study of radiation and T cells in renal cell carcinoma (dated by TCRdb to between 2020 and 2021). For the wider study: Samples came from a clinical trial, in which primary renal cell carcinomas received 15 Gy stereotactic body radiation therapy followed by nephrectomy 4 weeks later. In total, about 50 samples underwent TCR beta sequencing: around 25 tumors plus 27 peripheral blood samples. In the 53 samples combined, 4 million to 5 million unique CDR3 nucleotide sequences were found, encoding 2.5 million or so unique CDR3 amino acid sequences. Paper-wide results and their limitations: Changes in the blood repertoire were not tracked past 4 weeks after treatment. Top tumor clonotypes rose in blood from baseline to 2 weeks post-radiation, then contracted by 4 weeks, suggesting transient expansion of tumor-resident clones. Because the trial had a single-armed design, the trial could not examine how radiation dose or scheduling affected the TCR repertoire. Because no pretreatment tumor biopsies were available, whether clonotypes were present in the tumor at baseline could not be determined.

The time point label corresponds to: baseline pretreatment blood. The treatment or condition tag for this specimen amounts to: 15 Gy SBRT to primary tumor, nephrectomy 4 weeks later. To follow tumor-enriched clonotypes, serial peripheral blood was collected from radiation-treated patients at baseline and at 2 weeks and 4 weeks after SBRT. Every patient had renal cell carcinoma of clear cell pathology. Genomic DNA for TCR sequencing was prepared using the QIAamp DNA Blood Mini Kit (Qiagen). Only samples passing all quality control checks were included in the analyses. Concerning this clone itself: The target of this receptor is not known. Base qualities are not recorded, but no much larger clone differs from it by a single base.

The germline V gene (reference sequence) yields MNHEY for CDR1 and SMNVEV for CDR2. V has 3 bases trimmed and J has 1 base trimmed; junction bases matching no gene number 2. From the cysteine through the phenylalanine, the CDR3 covers 16 amino acids. The CDR3 DNA has 48 bases and is translated from base 1. The immunoSEQ kit was used, according to the manufacturer's recommendations, to generate TCR beta libraries from genomic DNA. To prepare libraries, a first multiplex PCR with proprietary primers was run, followed by a second PCR that added unique barcodes, and a bead cleanup was done after each round. Each sample batch included a kit-provided positive control reaction and a negative control reaction. The final libraries were assessed on an Agilent 4200 TapeStation D1000 ScreenTape, pooled by volume, and quantified by qPCR. An Illumina NextSeq500 fitted with a MidOutput 150-cycle cartridge performed the sequencing, running 156 Read1 cycles and 15 Index1 cycles with the kit's custom primers. The pooled library was loaded at approximately 1 pM, with a roughly 18% PhiX control spiked in. Per the authors' processing: Vendor-processed data were analyzed in R, and a clonotype was defined as all T cells sharing the same CDR3 nucleotide sequence. For clone abundance analyses, frequencies were normalized to the 10,000 most abundant clones in each sample. Before analysis, public T cell clones were removed, and these numbered fewer than six per sample on average. An abundance difference of at least 32-fold between compartments was the criterion for calling clonotypes tumor-enriched or baseline blood-enriched. A beta-binomial differential abundance model was applied to find clonotypes that expanded or contracted between blood time points. Tumor-blood repertoire similarity was measured with the Baroni-Urbani and Buser coefficient, and groups were compared using two-tailed Wilcoxon tests in R. In its TCRdb copy, this immuneACCESS table keeps in-frame sequences only and misses some clones. Where compared with another copy, unresolved V genes explain less than half of these, and the others have no known cause. D and trimming were read from the DNA, whereas the V and J calls and clone size are those reported in that table. Within this sample are approximately 100,000 clones, with approximately 86% of them counted one time only. 7.5% to 8.5% of the sample is held by the ten biggest clonotypes.

This TCR derives from a man aged 50 or older with renal cell carcinoma. Here the sequenced sample was blood, taken from a patient whose treatment included radiotherapy and nephrectomy. Recombination joined TRBV27 with TRBJ2-2; 10 bases in the middle match TRBD2. The nucleotide sequence reads as follows: TGTGCCAGCAGTTTCGTAGCGGGGGGGAACACCGGGGAGCTGTTTTTT. Translated, this is CASSFVAGGNTGELFF.